This TCR beta chain was sequenced during a study of CD8+ T cells in alopecia areata. RNA was isolated and reverse transcribed to cDNA, the sequencing template. Clones were read by immunoSEQ multiplex PCR, and TCRdb kept only the in-frame ones, dropping some. The sample holds approximately 100,000 clones, 50% to 60% seen once. This clone turned up a few times. The treatment here: oral pan-JAK inhibitor, 5-10 mg twice daily. Losses at the gene ends were 5 bases for V and 2 bases for J; bases not matched to a gene: 5. This CDR3 region has 14 residues. Germline V gives CDR1 SEHNR, CDR2 FQNEAQ (reference sequence).

The receptor's source is a human donor with alopecia areata. The chain joins TRBV7-9 to TRBJ2-5, with 7 bases identical to TRBD1. The starting material was CD8+ T cells sorted from blood, obtained at approximately week 55, from a patient treated with tofacitinib. The CDR3: CASSEPGQQETQYF. CDR3 bases: TGTGCCAGCAGCGAACCGGGACAGCAAGAGACCCAGTACTTC.